These 22 T cell receptor beta chains came from one sample sequenced in a study of shared clonotypes between healthy human individuals. The repertoire was sequenced with immunoSEQ multiplex PCR; TCRdb's copy has only in-frame clones and lacks some. Among roughly 2,500,000 clones, roughly 93% were seen once, and the ten largest hold about 0.39%. Sequenced input: naive CD4+ T cells from PBMCs. Subset in this sample: CD45RA+ positively selected. These receptors all come from a man younger than 35 in good health. Some clones in this sample may be carry-over from other donors' samples.

The J gene is TRBJ1-2, the V gene TRBV2; 8 bases align to TRBD1. CDR3 length equals 13 residues. The J segment lost 4 bases and the V segment lost 7 bases, leaving 5 bases of the junction unmatched. Germline lookup yields CDR1 SNHLY and CDR2 FYNNEI. The chain's CDR3 is CASMTGEAYGYTF. In nucleotides, the CDR3 is TGTGCCAGCATGACAGGGGAGGCCTATGGCTACACCTTC.

Details on this clone: Other DNA sequences in this specimen translate into the identical CDR3. The chain has TRBV5-1 and TRBJ1-1; D might be TRBD1 (5 bases). V gave up 2 bases and J gave up 3 bases, with 8 bases separating them. The CDR3 has 13 residues. Germline assignment: CDR1 SGHRS and CDR2 YFSETQ. CDR3 nucleotide sequence: TGCGCCAGCAGCTTTGGGGGGGACACTGAAGCTTTCTTT. Residues: CASSFGGDTEAFF.

This clone was detected once. This rearrangement joins TRBV27 to TRBJ2-7; 8 nucleotides align to TRBD1. The CDR3 totals 15 residues. With 5 bases clipped from V and 4 bases from J, the junction kept 10 bases outside the gene matches. The germline V gene has CDR1 MNHEY and CDR2 SMNVEV (reference sequence). CDR3 protein: CASSADREILYEQYF. CDR3 in DNA: TGTGCCAGCAGTGCGGACAGGGAGATCCTATACGAGCAGTACTTC.

CDR3 region: CASSFLGQGAYETQYF. The CDR3 DNA reads TGTGCCAGCAGTTTCCTGGGACAGGGGGCCTATGAGACCCAGTACTTC. The chain has TRBV28 and TRBJ2-5, with 12 bases fitting TRBD1. Germline V CDR1 and CDR2: MDHEN, SYDVKM. Losses at the gene ends were 3 bases for V and 5 bases for J; bases not matched to a gene: 7. The CDR3 loop spans 16 amino acids. Variable domain in full (rest from reference TRBV28 and TRBJ2-5): DVKVTQSSRYLVKRTGEKVFLECVQDMDHENMFWYRQDPGLGLRLIYFSYDVKMKEKGDIPEGYSVSREKKERFSLILESASTNQTSMYLCASSFLGQGAYETQYFGPGTRLLVL.

The chain carries TRBV5-6 and TRBJ1-3; D call uncertain. This CDR3 is built from 16 residues. Germline-derived CDR1 and CDR2 are SGHDT and YYEEEE. V lost 7 bases to trimming and J lost 0 bases, with 17 bases between them. The CDR3 bases are TGTGCCAGCGTCTTGCGGAGTCCTCGCTCTGGAAACACCATATATTTT. Translating gives CASVLRSPRSGNTIYF.

This sequence joins TRBV30 and TRBJ2-3; 8 bases are shared with TRBD1. The V gene's germline CDR1 is GTSNPN and CDR2 SVGIG (reference sequence). CDR3 length: 14 residues. V shed 7 bases and J 3 bases; nucleotides not matched to a gene: 9. This CDR3 reads CASRPGGATDTQYF. DNA for the CDR3: TGTGCCTCTAGGCCAGGGGGCGCGACAGATACGCAGTATTTT.

The rearrangement uses TRBV9 and TRBJ2-7, with 8 bases identical to TRBD1. This CDR3 region has 15 residues. The germline CDR1 and CDR2 sequences are SGDLS and YYNGEE. J gave up 5 bases and V 4 bases, and 11 bases lay outside the gene matches. The CDR3 protein is CASSPRRTGFHEQYF. The DNA of the CDR3 is TGTGCCAGCAGCCCCCGCCGGACAGGGTTCCACGAGCAGTACTTC.

V is TRBV9 and J is TRBJ2-7, with 10 bases lining up with TRBD2. The CDR3 length is 14 residues. The germline CDR1 and CDR2 sequences are SGDLS and YYNGEE. V shed 4 bases and J 7 bases; nucleotides not matched to a gene: 8. The CDR3 here is CASSPLAGAGEQYF. CDR3 in DNA: TGTGCCAGCAGCCCCCTAGCGGGAGCGGGTGAGCAGTACTTC.

V is TRBV28 and J is TRBJ1-5; D possibly corresponds to TRBD1 (6 bases). V lost 6 bases to trimming and J lost 11 bases, with 23 bases between them. The CDR3 contains 15 residues. Germline CDR1 is MDHEN and CDR2 is SYDVKM. As DNA, the CDR3 is TGTGCCAGCAGCCATGAGGGGGGCTCCAATTTAGCCCAGCATTTT. This gives the protein CASSHEGGSNLAQHF.

The rearrangement joins TRBV6-1 to TRBJ2-1; 8 bases fit TRBD2. With V trimmed by 6 bases and J by 3 bases, 7 bases remained unmatched. The CDR3 covers 15 residues. Germline values: CDR1 MNHNS, CDR2 SASEGT. In DNA form, the CDR3 reads TGTGCCAGCAGGAGCGCGGGGGGCAACTACAATGAGCAGTTCTTC. Its translation: CASRSAGGNYNEQFF.

The gene calls are TRBV19 and TRBJ1-5; possibly TRBD1 for D (5 bases). Germline assignment: CDR1 LNHDA and CDR2 SQIVND (reference sequence). V was clipped by 4 bases and J by 1 base, with 14 bases between them. CDR3 size: 16 residues. The chain's CDR3 is CASSTIRGPSNQPQHF. In nucleotides, the CDR3 is TGTGCCAGTAGTACGATCCGGGGCCCCAGCAATCAGCCCCAGCATTTT.

In its sample, this clone was seen once. The chain is built from TRBV28 and TRBJ1-1, with TRBD1 matching 9 bases. CDR3 length: 16 residues. In germline, CDR1 is MDHEN, CDR2 SYDVKM. V shed 1 base, J shed 4 bases, and the junction held 7 bases outside the gene matches. The CDR3: CASSLSPGQGSTEAFF. DNA of the CDR3: TGTGCCAGCAGTTTATCACCGGGACAGGGCAGCACTGAAGCTTTCTTT. The full variable domain, rest sourced from reference TRBV28 and TRBJ1-1, is DVKVTQSSRYLVKRTGEKVFLECVQDMDHENMFWYRQDPGLGLRLIYFSYDVKMKEKGDIPEGYSVSREKKERFSLILESASTNQTSMYLCASSLSPGQGSTEAFFGQGTRLTVV.

A word on this clone: This specimen includes other DNA sequences encoding the same CDR3. V is TRBV19 and J is TRBJ2-2, with 7 bases aligning to TRBD1. V lost 6 bases to trimming and J lost 0 bases; unmatched junction nucleotides: 4. CDR3 size: 15 residues. Germline loops: CDR1 LNHDA, CDR2 SQIVND (reference sequence). CDR3 in DNA: TGTGCCAGTAGGACCGGGACAGCGAACACCGGGGAGCTGTTTTTT. It specifies CASRTGTANTGELFF.

This chain connects TRBV4-3 to TRBJ1-6, with unresolved D. CDR1 is LGHNA, CDR2 YSLEER, per germline. Trimming pared 0 bases from V and 6 bases from J, leaving 12 bases between. CDR3 size: 16 residues. CDR3: CASSQDLRTGNSPLHF. CDR3 coding DNA: TGCGCCAGCAGCCAAGATCTGAGAACGGGTAATTCACCCCTCCACTTT.

For the CDR3, the DNA is TGTGCCAGCAGCAAGGACAGAACTAATGAAAAACTGTTTTTT. Translating it yields CASSKDRTNEKLFF. This rearrangement joins TRBV7-9 to TRBJ1-4; TRBD1 might be the D (6 bases). V lost 5 bases to trimming and J lost 1 base, with 8 bases between them. The germline gives CDR1 SEHNR, CDR2 FQNEAQ (reference sequence). This CDR3 is built from 14 residues.

The chain's CDR3 is CASSPSVGAGGNTEAFF. CDR3 sequence (DNA): TGTGCCAGCTCACCAAGTGTGGGTGCAGGGGGGAACACTGAAGCTTTCTTT. This chain links TRBV18 with TRBJ1-1; 7 nucleotides line up with TRBD1. The CDR3 spans 17 residues. Germline V lookup: CDR1 KGHSH, CDR2 LQKENI. Losses at the gene ends were 2 bases for V and 1 base for J; bases not matched to a gene: 10. Complete variable domain (other parts from reference TRBV18 and TRBJ1-1): NAGVMQNPRHLVRRRGQEARLRCSPMKGHSHVYWYRQLPEEGLKFMVYLQKENIIDESGMPKERFSAEFPKEGPSILRIQQVVRGDSAAYFCASSPSVGAGGNTEAFFGQGTRLTVV.

The J gene is TRBJ1-2, the V gene TRBV29-1, with TRBD1 as a possible D gene (6 bases). The CDR3 spans 15 residues. The germline V and J ends were trimmed by 5 bases and 6 bases, with 22 bases remaining between them. Germline V gives CDR1 SQVTM, CDR2 ANQGSEA. The CDR3 sequence is CSVTAPGAGDDGYTF. CDR3 DNA: TGCAGCGTTACCGCCCCTGGGGCAGGGGATGATGGCTACACCTTC.

The chain uses TRBV2 and TRBJ1-2, with D possibly being TRBD1 (5 bases). V was trimmed by 4 bases and J by 10 bases, leaving 13 bases between them. CDR1 SNHLY and CDR2 FYNNEI come from the germline V gene. This CDR3 is 12 amino acids long. CDR3 sequence (DNA): TGTGCCAGCAGTGCTGGAGGGGTCTCCTACACCTTC. It codes for CASSAGGVSYTF.

The genes are TRBV13 and TRBJ2-5, with D perhaps assigned TRBD1 or TRBD2 (5 bases each). Trimming stripped 5 bases from V and 5 bases from J, with 12 bases between. This CDR3 region has 13 residues. Germline lookup yields CDR1 PRHDT and CDR2 FYEKMQ (reference sequence). CDR3 in amino acids: CASSPQGGETQYF. DNA for the CDR3: TGTGCCAGCAGCCCCCAGGGCGGGGAGACCCAGTACTTC.

V gene TRBV9 combines with J gene TRBJ2-3; TRBD2 matches at 8 bases. Germline CDR1 and CDR2: SGDLS and YYNGEE. The CDR3 is made up of 14 amino acids. The ends lost 2 bases at V and 6 bases at J; junction bases unmatched: 5. This CDR3 is CASSVGAGDDTQYF. For the CDR3, the DNA is TGTGCCAGCAGCGTCGGAGCGGGAGACGATACGCAGTATTTT.

This chain links TRBV4-3 with TRBJ2-1; no definite D call. CDR3 length: 13 residues. The germline V gene encodes CDR1 LGHNA and CDR2 YSLEER. V dropped 0 bases and J dropped 10 bases, with 10 bases sitting between them. CDR3 DNA sequence: TGCGCCAGCAGCCAAGATCGGGCACCCGAGCAGTTCTTC. Protein: CASSQDRAPEQFF.

The rearrangement uses TRBV10-1 and TRBJ2-5; the match to TRBD1 covers 8 bases. CDR3 length equals 14 residues. Germline V lookup: CDR1 WNHNN, CDR2 SYGVQD (reference sequence). The V gene end was trimmed by 9 bases and the J gene end by 4 bases; junction bases not matched to a gene: 10. The CDR3 region has the DNA TGCGCCAGTTCGGACAGGGTGGAAGGAGAGACCCAGTACTTC. This translates into CASSDRVEGETQYF.